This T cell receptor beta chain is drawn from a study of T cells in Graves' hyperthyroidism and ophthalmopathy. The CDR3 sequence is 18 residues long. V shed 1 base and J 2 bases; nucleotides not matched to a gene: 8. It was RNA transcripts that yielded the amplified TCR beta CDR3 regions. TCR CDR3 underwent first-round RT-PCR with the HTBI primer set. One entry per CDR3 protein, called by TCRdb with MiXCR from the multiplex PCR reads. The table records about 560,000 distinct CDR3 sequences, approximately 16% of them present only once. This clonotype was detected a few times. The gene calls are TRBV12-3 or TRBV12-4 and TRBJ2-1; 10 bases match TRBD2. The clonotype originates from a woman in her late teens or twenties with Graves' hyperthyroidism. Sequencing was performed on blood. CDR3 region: CASSLEPSTSGAYNEQFF. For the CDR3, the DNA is TGTGCCAGCAGTTTAGAGCCCTCAACTAGCGGGGCCTACAATGAGCAGTTCTTC.